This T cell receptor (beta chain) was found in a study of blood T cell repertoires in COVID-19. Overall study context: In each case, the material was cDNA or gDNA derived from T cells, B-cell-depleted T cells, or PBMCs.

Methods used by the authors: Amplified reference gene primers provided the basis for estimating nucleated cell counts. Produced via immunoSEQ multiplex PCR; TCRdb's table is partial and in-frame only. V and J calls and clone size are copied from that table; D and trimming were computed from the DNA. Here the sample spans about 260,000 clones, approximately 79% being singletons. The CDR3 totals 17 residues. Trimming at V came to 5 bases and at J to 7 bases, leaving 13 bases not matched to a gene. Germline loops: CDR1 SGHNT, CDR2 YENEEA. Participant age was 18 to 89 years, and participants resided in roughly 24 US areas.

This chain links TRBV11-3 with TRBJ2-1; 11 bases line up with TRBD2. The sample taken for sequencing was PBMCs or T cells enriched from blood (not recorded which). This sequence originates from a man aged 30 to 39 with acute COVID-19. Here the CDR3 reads CASSPLEASGRRNEQFF. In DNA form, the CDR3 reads TGTGCCAGCAGCCCCCTGGAAGCTAGCGGGAGGAGAAATGAGCAGTTCTTC.